This TCR beta chain was recovered during a study of metastatic and nonmetastatic thyroid tumors. This clone was counted ten times or more. All patients were treatment-naive before thyroid surgery. Germline values: CDR1 SGDLS, CDR2 YYNGEE. The CDR3 spans 15 residues. V lost 4 bases, J lost 2 bases, and 7 bases stayed unmatched. TCRdb re-called the PCR reads through MiXCR. The sample contains approximately 28,000 clones, around a quarter of which appear only once. The TCR comes from a female donor with papillary thyroid cancer or a benign thyroid nodule (not recorded which). Some clones in this sample may be carry-over from other donors' samples. The rearrangement uses TRBV9 and TRBJ2-5, with 8 nucleotides matching TRBD2. The sequencing input was blood. This chain's CDR3 is CASSRRGGRQETQYF. Here the CDR3 DNA reads TGTGCCAGCAGCCGCCGGGGGGGAAGGCAAGAGACCCAGTACTTC.